Below, 13 T cell receptor beta chains from the same sample are listed, as sequenced in a study of T-cell memory formation after mild COVID-19. TCRdb analysed the 5' RACE reads with MiXCR anew, one entry per CDR3 protein. Of 300,000 or so distinct CDR3 sequences detected, about 16% appear once; the ten largest clones hold 20% to 25%. Sample: PBMCs or a T cell subset sorted from them (not recorded which). All receptors derive from a man aged 18 to 29 who had mild COVID-19 (a few samples of this study predate the infection). Cell type and time point are not known.

The chain uses TRBV28 and TRBJ2-5; 11 positions agree with TRBD2. J gave up 1 base and V 5 bases, and 9 bases lay outside the gene matches. CDR1 and CDR2 from the germline V gene are MDHEN and SYDVKM. The CDR3 is made up of 17 amino acids. CDR3 in DNA: TGTGCCAGCAGTCTCGAGACTAGCGGGGCTTTCCAAGAGACCCAGTACTTC. Translation: CASSLETSGAFQETQYF. The whole variable domain, remainder taken from reference TRBV28 and TRBJ2-5, is DVKVTQSSRYLVKRTGEKVFLECVQDMDHENMFWYRQDPGLGLRLIYFSYDVKMKEKGDIPEGYSVSREKKERFSLILESASTNQTSMYLCASSLETSGAFQETQYFGPGTRLLVL.

The chain joins TRBV7-2 to TRBJ2-3; 8 bases fit TRBD2. Germline CDR1 is SGHTA and CDR2 is FQGNSA. CDR3 length: 15 amino acids. With 2 bases clipped from V and 6 bases from J, the junction kept 7 bases outside the gene matches. In DNA form, the CDR3 reads TGTGCCAGCAGCTTACGTTTTAGCGGGGTTGATACGCAGTATTTT. Protein product: CASSLRFSGVDTQYF.

The genes are TRBV5-1 and TRBJ2-2; no clear D. The ends were cut back, 4 bases at V and 0 bases at J, with 13 bases in the middle. The CDR3 length is 16 residues. Germline V CDR1 and CDR2: SGHRS, YFSETQ. CDR3 sequence reads: CASSMRTDANTGELFF. Written as DNA, the CDR3 is TGCGCCAGCAGCATGCGTACGGACGCGAACACCGGGGAGCTGTTTTTT.

This clonotype appeared many times. The genes are TRBV7-8 and TRBJ2-5; 10 bases agree with TRBD1. Germline V gene lookup returns CDR1 SGHVS and CDR2 FQNEAQ. CDR3 length: 16 residues. V dropped 5 bases and J dropped 4; count of bases not matched to a gene: 10. CDR3 sequence (DNA): TGTGCCAGCAGCCGGCGGACAGGGGGTGAGGGAGAGACCCAGTACTTC. Amino acids: CASSRRTGGEGETQYF. Combining the CDR3 with reference TRBV7-8 and TRBJ2-5 gives the whole variable domain GAGVSQSPRYKVAKRGQDVALRCDPISGHVSLFWYQQALGQGPEFLTYFQNEAQLDKSGLPSDRFFAERPEGSVSTLKIQRTQQEDSAVYLCASSRRTGGEGETQYFGPGTRLLVL.

The V gene is TRBV6-2 or TRBV6-3, the J gene TRBJ2-2; the D gene is possibly TRBD1 (6 bases). Per the germline V gene, CDR1 is MNHEY and CDR2 is SVGEGT. This CDR3 is built from 18 residues. V gave up 5 bases and J gave up 1 base, with 20 bases separating them. The CDR3 sequence: CASSTRDTQTLNTGELFF. The CDR3 coding sequence is TGTGCCAGCAGTACCCGGGACACACAGACATTGAACACCGGGGAGCTGTTTTTT.

V and J are TRBV20-1 and TRBJ2-1; D remains unclear. The germline V and J ends were trimmed by 3 bases and 4 bases, with 10 bases remaining between them. There are 13 residues in the CDR3. Germline values: CDR1 DFQATT, CDR2 SNEGSKA (reference sequence). Written as DNA, the CDR3 is TGCAGTGCTAGCCCCGGGCAGTACAATGAGCAGTTCTTC. It specifies CSASPGQYNEQFF.

This clonotype turned up a few times. The chain has TRBV7-2 and TRBJ2-1; maybe TRBD2 (5 bases). The CDR3 consists of 12 residues. V gave up 5 bases and J gave up 10 bases, with 12 bases separating them. Germline V gene data show CDR1 as SGHTA and CDR2 as FQGNSA. As DNA, the CDR3 is TGTGCCAGCAGCATCAGCGACTACGAGCAGTTCTTC. Encoded protein: CASSISDYEQFF.

In its sample, this clonotype was seen a few times. The J gene is TRBJ2-2, the V gene TRBV7-3; D gene unclear. The CDR3 extends over 14 amino acids. Germline CDR1 and CDR2: SGHTA and FQGTGA. V lost 5 bases and J 1 base, leaving 8 bases between the germline ends. The CDR3 nucleotides read TGTGCCAGCAGCCCTGCATTGAACACCGGGGAGCTGTTTTTT. Translation: CASSPALNTGELFF.

On this clonotype itself: A read error may produce the germline difference seen at one junction end. J is TRBJ1-1 and V is TRBV5-1, with 7 bases matching TRBD1. Germline assignment: CDR1 SGHRS and CDR2 YFSETQ. The CDR3 spans 12 residues. This chain's CDR3 is CASSFPGGEVFF. DNA for the CDR3: TGCGCCAGCAGCTTTCCAGGGGGTGAAGTTTTCTTT.

The CDR3: CASLDGHPNEQFF. The DNA of the CDR3 is TGTGCCAGCTTAGACGGCCACCCCAATGAGCAGTTCTTC. The rearrangement links TRBV12-3 or TRBV12-4 to TRBJ2-1; D gene ambiguous. This CDR3 has 13 residues. V shed 8 bases and J shed 6 bases, with 14 bases lying between them.

This clonotype has just a few counts. CDR3 bases: TGCAGTGCTAGAGAGCAGGGACTGAACACTGAAGCTTTCTTT. It specifies CSAREQGLNTEAFF. The V call is TRBV20-1, the J call TRBJ1-1, with D possibly being TRBD1 (5 bases). In germline, CDR1 is DFQATT, CDR2 SNEGSKA (reference sequence). V shed 0 bases and J shed 0 bases, with 8 bases lying between them. This CDR3 is 14 amino acids long.

Many counts were recorded for this clonotype. This chain uses TRBV4-2 with TRBJ2-5; 8 bases match TRBD2. CDR3 size: 15 residues. J was trimmed by 3 bases and V by 4 bases; bases with no gene match: 7. The germline gives CDR1 LGHNA, CDR2 YNFKEQ. This CDR3 is CASSPLSAGEETQYF. CDR3 coding DNA: TGTGCCAGCAGCCCTCTGTCAGCGGGGGAAGAGACCCAGTACTTC.

The CDR3, as DNA: TGCAGTGCGGTCCCTACAGCAGTAGAGACCCAGTACTTC. Residues: CSAVPTAVETQYF. This chain joins TRBV20-1 and TRBJ2-5; D remains unclear. This CDR3 is built from 13 residues. Deletions cut 6 bases from V and 4 bases from J, with 15 bases between. Germline loops: CDR1 DFQATT, CDR2 SNEGSKA (reference sequence).